This is a list of T cell receptor beta chains from one sample in a study of cytomegalovirus exposure and HLA in healthy donors. Repertoires were generated with immunoSEQ multiplex PCR, while TCRdb's copy carries only in-frame clones and drops some. The sample has about 200,000 clones, 60% to 85% seen once. The sample taken for sequencing was PBMCs. These TCRs come from a man between 35 and 55 years old in good health and CMV-seronegative. Each CDR3 is given with its conserved first and last residue. D genes are given only for firm matches. Size is omitted from some rows. Given values are once, few, many or a class for expanded clones.

D: TRBD1
J: TRBJ1-1
length: 15
V: TRBV30
size: few
DNA: TGTGCCTGGGCAAAAAAACGACAGGGGAACACTGAAGCTTTCTTT
CDR3: CAWAKKRQGNTEAFF

D: NA
J: TRBJ2-6
length: 17
V: TRBV10-3
size: NA
DNA: TGTGCCATCAGTGCGGGGCTGGGGGCAACTGGGGCCAACGTCCTGACTTTC
CDR3: CAISAGLGATGANVLTF

D: TRBD1
J: TRBJ1-2
length: 14
V: TRBV5-1
size: few
DNA: TGCGCCAGCAGCGCCCCAGGGGGCAGAAATGGCTACACCTTC
CDR3: CASSAPGGRNGYTF

D: NA
J: TRBJ2-7
length: 16
V: TRBV27
size: NA
DNA: TGTGCCAGCAGTTCGCCTTTCGGGACTGCTCAATACGAGCAGTACTTC
CDR3: CASSSPFGTAQYEQYF

D: TRBD1
J: TRBJ1-2
length: 20
V: TRBV6-7
size: few
DNA: TGTGCCAGCAGTTGCGGTGGCGACCTTTTTCCGGGACAGGGCGGGTATGGCTACACCTTC
CDR3: CASSCGGDLFPGQGGYGYTF

D: NA
J: TRBJ1-6
length: 15
V: TRBV19
size: NA
DNA: TGTGCCAGTAGTATCGGAGAAATTTTTAATTCACCCCTCCACTTT
CDR3: CASSIGEIFNSPLHF

D: NA
J: TRBJ1-2
length: 13
V: TRBV5-4
size: once
DNA: TGTGCCAGCAGCTTGGACGGGAACTATGGCTACACCTTC
CDR3: CASSLDGNYGYTF

D: TRBD2
J: TRBJ2-5
length: 17
V: TRBV19
size: NA
DNA: TGTGCCAGTAGTAGGATTGAGCTCGGGAGGACGGGAGAGACCCAGTACTTC
CDR3: CASSRIELGRTGETQYF

D: TRBD1
J: TRBJ1-4
length: 15
V: TRBV7-2
size: NA
DNA: TGTGCCAGCAGCTCCTCCGGGACAGGGGATGAAAAACTGTTTTTT
CDR3: CASSSSGTGDEKLFF

D: NA
J: TRBJ2-5
length: 14
V: TRBV6-5
size: NA
DNA: TGTGCCAGCAGTCTAAATTCACTAGCAGAGACCCAGTACTTC
CDR3: CASSLNSLAETQYF

D: NA
J: TRBJ1-1
length: 14
V: TRBV5-1
size: NA
DNA: TGCGCCAGCAGCTTGGGAGATCTTGGCGGTGAAGCTTTCTTT
CDR3: CASSLGDLGGEAFF

D: TRBD1
J: TRBJ2-1
length: 15
V: TRBV27
size: NA
DNA: TGTGCCAGCAGTTTATGGACAGGGGGTACAAATGAGCAGTTCTTC
CDR3: CASSLWTGGTNEQFF

D: NA
J: TRBJ2-1
length: 15
V: TRBV15
size: NA
DNA: TGTGCCACCAGCAGTTCTCAGGGTTCCTACAATGAGCAGTTCTTC
CDR3: CATSSSQGSYNEQFF

D: TRBD1
J: TRBJ1-6
length: 20
V: TRBV14
size: NA
DNA: TGTGCCAGCAGCCAAGTGGAGACAGGGTCCGGTTGGTCCTATAATTCACCCCTCCACTTT
CDR3: CASSQVETGSGWSYNSPLHF

D: TRBD2
J: TRBJ2-1
length: 18
V: TRBV2
size: once
DNA: TGTGCCAGCAGTTCCGGGACTAGCGGGCCCAGCTCCTACAATGAGCAGTTCTTC
CDR3: CASSSGTSGPSSYNEQFF

D: TRBD1
J: TRBJ1-1
length: 14
V: TRBV28
size: NA
DNA: TGTGCCAGCAGTTTGCGGACAGGGGCCGCTGAAGCTTTCTTT
CDR3: CASSLRTGAAEAFF

D: TRBD2
J: TRBJ2-5
length: 15
V: TRBV27
size: once
DNA: TGTGCCAGCAGGGAGATAGCGGGGGTCCAAGAGACCCAGTACTTC
CDR3: CASREIAGVQETQYF

D: TRBD2
J: TRBJ2-2
length: 15
V: TRBV7-9
size: NA
DNA: TGTGCCAGCAGCTCCTCGGGAGGGACTACCGGGGAGCTGTTTTTT
CDR3: CASSSSGGTTGELFF

D: TRBD2
J: TRBJ2-3
length: 14
V: TRBV5-1
size: NA
DNA: TGCGCCAGCAGCTGGGGACTAGCGGGAGATACGCAGTATTTT
CDR3: CASSWGLAGDTQYF

D: NA
J: TRBJ1-4
length: 13
V: TRBV27
size: NA
DNA: TGTGCCAGCACTCAGCGGGCTAATGAAAAACTGTTTTTT
CDR3: CASTQRANEKLFF

D: TRBD2
J: TRBJ2-1
length: 14
V: TRBV28
size: NA
DNA: TGTGCCAGCAGTTTACAAAGGACTAGCCATGAGCAGTTCTTC
CDR3: CASSLQRTSHEQFF

D: NA
J: TRBJ1-1
length: 17
V: TRBV7-9
size: few
DNA: TGTGCCAGCAGCTTAGCGCTAAGGGTCGGAGGTGGCACTGAAGCTTTCTTT
CDR3: CASSLALRVGGGTEAFF

D: NA
J: TRBJ1-6
length: 14
V: TRBV11-2
size: NA
DNA: TGTGCCAGCAGCGCGAGCTCCTATAATTCACCCCTCCACTTT
CDR3: CASSASSYNSPLHF

D: TRBD2
J: TRBJ2-1
length: 14
V: TRBV6-4
size: few
DNA: TGTGCCAGCAGTGAAGCGGGAGGGCCCAATGAGCAGTTCTTC
CDR3: CASSEAGGPNEQFF

D: NA
J: TRBJ2-1
length: 12
V: TRBV28
size: NA
DNA: TGTGCCAGCAGTTTACTAGGCAATGAGCAGTTCTTC
CDR3: CASSLLGNEQFF

D: TRBD1
J: TRBJ2-3
length: 16
V: TRBV5-1
size: few
DNA: TGCGCCAGCAGCTTCAAGGACAGGATCAGCACAGATACGCAGTATTTT
CDR3: CASSFKDRISTDTQYF

D: TRBD2
J: TRBJ2-3
length: 16
V: TRBV19
size: NA
DNA: TGTGCCAGTAGTATAACCAGGACTAGGGCTACAGATACGCAGTATTTT
CDR3: CASSITRTRATDTQYF

D: NA
J: TRBJ2-7
length: 14
V: TRBV10-3
size: NA
DNA: TGTGCCATCAGTGAGTCGGGGGGGCCCTACGAGCAGTACTTC
CDR3: CAISESGGPYEQYF

D: TRBD2
J: TRBJ2-7
length: 14
V: TRBV27
size: NA
DNA: TGTGCCAGCAGTCCGGGACTAGCGGGGGTCGAGCAGTACTTC
CDR3: CASSPGLAGVEQYF

D: TRBD2
J: TRBJ2-5
length: 16
V: TRBV7-8
size: NA
DNA: TGTGCCAGCAGCTTAGGGGCGGGGGGGCTGGGAGAGACCCAGTACTTC
CDR3: CASSLGAGGLGETQYF

D: TRBD1
J: TRBJ1-2
length: 14
V: TRBV18
size: NA
DNA: TGTGCCAGCTCACTAGGACAGGGGACCTATGGCTACACCTTC
CDR3: CASSLGQGTYGYTF

D: NA
J: TRBJ2-7
length: 12
V: TRBV16
size: NA
DNA: TGTGCCAGCAGCCGCAGGGTGCACGAGCAGTACTTC
CDR3: CASSRRVHEQYF

D: NA
J: TRBJ1-1
length: 17
V: TRBV4-2
size: NA
DNA: TGTGCCAGCAGCCAAGATCCCTCCCAGGGGTGGAACACTGAAGCTTTCTTT
CDR3: CASSQDPSQGWNTEAFF

D: NA
J: TRBJ1-1
length: 13
V: TRBV5-8
size: NA
DNA: TGTGCCAGCAGCTTGGACAGCTATACTGAAGCTTTCTTT
CDR3: CASSLDSYTEAFF

D: NA
J: TRBJ1-1
length: 14
V: TRBV7-9
size: NA
DNA: TGTGCCAGCAGCTTAGCCGTCTCCTTCGGTGAAGCTTTCTTT
CDR3: CASSLAVSFGEAFF

D: TRBD1
J: TRBJ1-5
length: 15
V: TRBV7-8
size: NA
DNA: TGTGCCAGCAGCACCGGGACAGGGGAAGGTCAGCCCCAGCATTTT
CDR3: CASSTGTGEGQPQHF

D: NA
J: TRBJ1-5
length: 15
V: TRBV7-6
size: NA
DNA: TGTGCCAGCAGCTTATGGGCAGGGTCGAATCAGCCCCAGCATTTT
CDR3: CASSLWAGSNQPQHF

D: TRBD1
J: TRBJ1-4
length: 16
V: TRBV2
size: NA
DNA: TGTGCCAGCAGATCGGGACAGTTGGCAACTAATGAAAAACTGTTTTTT
CDR3: CASRSGQLATNEKLFF

D: TRBD1
J: TRBJ2-2
length: 15
V: TRBV11-2
size: few
DNA: TGTGCCAGCAGCCCCCGGACAGGAACAACCGGGGAGCTGTTTTTT
CDR3: CASSPRTGTTGELFF

D: TRBD2
J: TRBJ2-5
length: 15
V: TRBV2
size: once
DNA: TGTGCCAGCAGTGAGGGCGGGGGGGCCCAAGAGACCCAGTACTTC
CDR3: CASSEGGGAQETQYF

D: NA
J: TRBJ1-1
length: 15
V: TRBV6-5
size: NA
DNA: TGTGCCAGCACCCCCCGTGGAGGGACGAACACTGAAGCTTTCTTT
CDR3: CASTPRGGTNTEAFF